One and the same sample provided the 5 T cell receptor beta chains below, sequenced in a study of post-analysis software for immune sequencing data. Study-level results: Roughly 5 TRBV segments, TRBV5-6, TRBV5-1 and TRBV20-1 among them, were found more frequent in patients than controls.

The antigens for these receptors are not known. Tagging with unique molecular identifiers was a feature of the TCR beta cDNA libraries. TCRdb ran MiXCR on the PCR reads and lists one entry per CDR3 protein. Of roughly 570,000 distinct CDR3 sequences listed, 30% to 40% are singletons. Material: blood. The source is a girl between 2 and 17 years old with multiple sclerosis.

The chain has TRBV4-1 and TRBJ1-4, with 8 positions matching TRBD1. Unmatched junction bases numbered 3, after V lost 1 base and J lost 5 bases. This CDR3 contains 15 residues. CDR1 is MGHRA and CDR2 is YSYEKL in the germline V gene. CDR3: CASSQVRTGNEKLFF. CDR3 DNA sequence: TGCGCCAGCAGCCAAGTTAGGACAGGGAATGAAAAACTGTTTTTT.

The chain uses TRBV7-9 and TRBJ2-1; D perhaps matches TRBD1 (5 bases). The CDR3 runs to 13 residues. The germline CDR1 and CDR2 sequences are SEHNR and FQNEAQ (reference sequence). V was shortened by 3 bases and J by 4 bases, with 7 bases between the two germline ends. CDR3 sequence: CASSFGQYNEQFF. The DNA of the CDR3 is TGTGCCAGCAGCTTCGGACAATACAATGAGCAGTTCTTC.

CDR3 sequence reads: CATLAHGQGATYEQYF. In nucleotides, the CDR3 is TGCGCCACCCTGGCACACGGACAGGGGGCGACCTACGAGCAGTACTTC. The rearrangement uses TRBV10-2 and TRBJ2-7, with 11 positions matching TRBD1. The CDR3 loop spans 16 amino acids. Germline trimming cut 10 bases from V and 2 bases from J; bases unmatched to any gene: 13. Looked up from germline, CDR1 is WSHSY and CDR2 is SAAADI.

The chain combines TRBV29-1 with TRBJ2-3; 10 nucleotides match TRBD1. Germline assignment: CDR1 SQVTM and CDR2 ANQGSEA. The CDR3 totals 16 residues. The J segment lost 3 bases and the V segment lost 6 bases, leaving 12 bases of the junction unmatched. The CDR3 loop is CSVRLPGQGMTDTQYF. CDR3 sequence (DNA): TGCAGCGTGCGACTCCCGGGACAGGGGATGACAGATACGCAGTATTTT.

Regarding this clonotype: One end of the junction fails to match germline, which may point to a read error. The rearrangement joins TRBV29-1 to TRBJ2-5, with 10 positions matching TRBD2. The germline CDR1 and CDR2 sequences are SQVTM and ANQGSEA. The CDR3 loop spans 13 amino acids. The CDR3 spells CSAEAGGSETQYF. As DNA, the CDR3 is TGCAGCGCTGAAGCGGGGGGGTCGGAGACCCAGTACTTC.